The T cell receptor (beta chain) described here comes from a study of blood T cell repertoires in COVID-19. Germline V gene sequence: CDR1 MDHEN, CDR2 SYDVKM. This CDR3 comprises 13 residues. The V gene end was trimmed by 8 bases and the J gene end by 6 bases; junction bases not matched to a gene: 2. Generated by immunoSEQ multiplex PCR, the TCRdb table keeps only in-frame clones and is missing some. Counted here are some 42,000 clones, almost 95% occurring once; the ten biggest clones make up approximately 9%. The sample comprised peripheral blood. The clonotype comes from a man aged 50-59 years with active COVID-19. The chain recombines TRBV28 with TRBJ1-6; 9 nucleotides agree with TRBD1. The CDR3 coding sequence is TGTGCCAGCGGGACAGGGCTTAATTCACCCCTCCACTTT. Translating gives CASGTGLNSPLHF.